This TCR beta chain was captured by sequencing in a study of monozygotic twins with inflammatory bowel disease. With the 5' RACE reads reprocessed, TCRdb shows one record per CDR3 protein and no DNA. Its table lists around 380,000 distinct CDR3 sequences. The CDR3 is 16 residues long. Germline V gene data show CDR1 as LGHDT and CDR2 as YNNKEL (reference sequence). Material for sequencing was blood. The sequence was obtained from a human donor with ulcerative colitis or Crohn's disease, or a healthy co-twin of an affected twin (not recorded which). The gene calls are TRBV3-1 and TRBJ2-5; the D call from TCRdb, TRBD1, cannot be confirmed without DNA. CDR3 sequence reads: CASSQDRGRGGDLRNF.